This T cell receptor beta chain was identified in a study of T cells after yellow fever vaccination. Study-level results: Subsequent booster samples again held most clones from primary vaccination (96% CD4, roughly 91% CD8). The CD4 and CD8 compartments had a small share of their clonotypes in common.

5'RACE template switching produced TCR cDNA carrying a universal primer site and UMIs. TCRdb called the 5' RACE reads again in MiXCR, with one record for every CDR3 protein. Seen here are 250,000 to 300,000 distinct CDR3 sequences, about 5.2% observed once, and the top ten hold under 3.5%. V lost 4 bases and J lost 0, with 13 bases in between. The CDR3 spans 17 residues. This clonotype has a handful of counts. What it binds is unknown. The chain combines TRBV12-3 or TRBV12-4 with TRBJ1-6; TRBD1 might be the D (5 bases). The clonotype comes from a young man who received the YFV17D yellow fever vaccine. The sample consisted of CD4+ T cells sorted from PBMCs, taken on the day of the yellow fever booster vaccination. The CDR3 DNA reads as TGTGCCAGCAGTTCGGACACCACAAGCTCCTATAATTCACCCCTCCACTTT. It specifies CASSSDTTSSYNSPLHF.